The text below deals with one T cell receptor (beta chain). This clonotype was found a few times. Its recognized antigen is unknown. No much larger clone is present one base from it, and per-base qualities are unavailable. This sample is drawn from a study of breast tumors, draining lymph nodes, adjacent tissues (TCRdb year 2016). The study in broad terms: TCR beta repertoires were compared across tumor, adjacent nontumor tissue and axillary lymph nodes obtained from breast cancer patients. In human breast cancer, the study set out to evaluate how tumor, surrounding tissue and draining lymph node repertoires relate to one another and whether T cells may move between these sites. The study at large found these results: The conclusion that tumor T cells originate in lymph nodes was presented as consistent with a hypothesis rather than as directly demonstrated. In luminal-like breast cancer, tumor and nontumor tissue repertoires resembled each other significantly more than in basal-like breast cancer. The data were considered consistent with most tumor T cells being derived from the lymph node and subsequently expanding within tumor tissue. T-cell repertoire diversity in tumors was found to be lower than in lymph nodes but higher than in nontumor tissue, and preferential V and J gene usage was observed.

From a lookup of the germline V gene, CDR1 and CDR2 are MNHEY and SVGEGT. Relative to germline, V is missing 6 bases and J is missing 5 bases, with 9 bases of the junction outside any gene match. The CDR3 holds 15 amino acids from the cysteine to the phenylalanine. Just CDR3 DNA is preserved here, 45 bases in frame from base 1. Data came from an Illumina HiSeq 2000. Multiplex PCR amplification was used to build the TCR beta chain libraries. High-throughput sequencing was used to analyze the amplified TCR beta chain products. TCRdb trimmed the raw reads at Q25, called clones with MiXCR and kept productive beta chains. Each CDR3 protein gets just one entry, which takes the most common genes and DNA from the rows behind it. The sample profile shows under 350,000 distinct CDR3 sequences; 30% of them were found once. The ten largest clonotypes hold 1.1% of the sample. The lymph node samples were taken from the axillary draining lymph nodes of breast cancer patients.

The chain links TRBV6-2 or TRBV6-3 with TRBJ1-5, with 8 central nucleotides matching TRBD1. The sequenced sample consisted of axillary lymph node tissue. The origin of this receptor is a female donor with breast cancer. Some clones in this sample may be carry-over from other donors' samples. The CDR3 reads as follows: CASSPRGTGDQPQHF. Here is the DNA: TGTGCCAGCAGCCCCCGCGGGACAGGAGATCAGCCCCAGCATTTT.